Listed below are T cell receptor beta chains from one sample, sequenced in a study of shared clonotypes between healthy human individuals. Profiling relied on immunoSEQ multiplex PCR, and the TCRdb table lists in-frame clones only, not all of them. Of over a million clones in the sample, 98% to 99% were seen once. Material: naive CD4+ T cells sorted from blood. These receptors came from a man under 40 in good health. Each CDR3 is given with its conserved first and last residue. The D gene is left open where the match is weak. Not all rows give a size; the values are once, few, many and, for expanded clones, a class.

V gene	clone size	J gene	D gene	CDR3 DNA	CDR3 protein
TRBV2	-	TRBJ2-3	-	TGTGCCAGCAGTGAATTCGGGCTAGCAAGCACAGATACGCAGTATTTT	CASSEFGLASTDTQYF
TRBV5-5	-	TRBJ1-5	-	TGTGCCAGCAGCTTGCATGGGTATCAGCCCCAGCATTTT	CASSLHGYQPQHF
TRBV5-5	-	TRBJ2-7	TRBD2	TGTGCCAGCAGCTTGCGGCGCGGGAGGGCTCCCTACGAGCAGTACTTC	CASSLRRGRAPYEQYF
TRBV7-6	-	TRBJ2-7	-	TGTGCCAGCAGCCGCGATCGGCCCGAATACTCCTACGAGCAGTACTTC	CASSRDRPEYSYEQYF
TRBV5-4	-	TRBJ2-1	TRBD2	TGTGCCAGCTCCCATGGGGCGGGAGGGCCGGTTGAGCAGTTCTTC	CASSHGAGGPVEQFF
TRBV2	once	TRBJ2-5	TRBD1	TGTGCCATACAGGGGCCCCAAGAGACCCAGTACTTC	CAIQGPQETQYF
TRBV9	-	TRBJ1-1	-	TGTGCCAGCAGCTTACTGACTGCGAAAAGTGAAGCTTTCTTT	CASSLLTAKSEAFF
TRBV7-9	-	TRBJ2-4	-	TGTGCCAGCAGCTTAGACGGTCTAAAAAACATTCAGTACTTC	CASSLDGLKNIQYF
TRBV11-2	-	TRBJ2-1	TRBD2	TGTGCCAGCAGCTTACTAGCGGGAGGAGCTTACAATGAGCAGTTCTTC	CASSLLAGGAYNEQFF
TRBV11-2	-	TRBJ2-3	TRBD2	TGTGCCAGCAGCTTAGGGTGGGAGGGCCGTTTTGTGACAGATACGCAGTATTTT	CASSLGWEGRFVTDTQYF
TRBV5-1	-	TRBJ2-5	-	TGCGCCAGCAGCTTGGCGGTAGCGCGCAACCAAGAGACCCAGTACTTC	CASSLAVARNQETQYF
TRBV6-5	-	TRBJ1-1	-	TGTGCCAGCGGCTCTACTCCGGGACTGAACACTGAAGCTTTCTTT	CASGSTPGLNTEAFF
TRBV4-1	-	TRBJ1-2	-	TGCGCCAGCAGCACGCCCGGGACGCAATATGGCTACACCTTC	CASSTPGTQYGYTF
TRBV7-8	-	TRBJ2-1	-	TGTGCCAGCAGCTTAGGAGGACTTCCAACGGGTGAGCAGTTCTTC	CASSLGGLPTGEQFF
TRBV14	-	TRBJ2-5	TRBD2	TGTGCCAGCAGCCAAGGGCTAGCGGGAGGATACCAAGAGACCCAGTACTTC	CASSQGLAGGYQETQYF
TRBV7-6	-	TRBJ2-7	-	TGTGCCAGCAGCTCCCTTGAGACAGGCGAGCAGTACTTC	CASSSLETGEQYF
TRBV9	-	TRBJ2-2	TRBD2	TGTGCCAGCAGCGTAGTAACTAGCGGCACCGGGGAGCTGTTTTTT	CASSVVTSGTGELFF
TRBV2	-	TRBJ2-3	TRBD1	TGTGCCAGCAGCACACAGGGGGCGACAGATACGCAGTATTTT	CASSTQGATDTQYF
TRBV5-4	-	TRBJ2-2	TRBD1	TGTGCCAGCAGCCCTCGGACAGGGGGAGACACCGGGGAGCTGTTTTTT	CASSPRTGGDTGELFF
TRBV9	-	TRBJ2-1	-	TGTGCCAGCAGCGTAGGGTTGGGGGTCTATGAGCAGTTCTTC	CASSVGLGVYEQFF
TRBV5-6	-	TRBJ2-1	-	TGTGCCAGCAGCCAGACGGCCAGCTCCTACAATGAGCAGTTCTTC	CASSQTASSYNEQFF
TRBV28	-	TRBJ2-7	TRBD2	TGTGCCAGCAGTCCCGGGACTAGTGCCTACGAGCAGTACTTC	CASSPGTSAYEQYF
TRBV9	-	TRBJ2-1	-	TGTGCCAGCAGCGTAGTAGGGAGCAATGAGCAGTTCTTC	CASSVVGSNEQFF
TRBV7-2	-	TRBJ2-5	TRBD2	TGTGCCAGCAGCTGGGCGGCGACTAGCGGCATTCAAGAGACCCAGTACTTC	CASSWAATSGIQETQYF
TRBV19	once	TRBJ1-2	-	TGTGCCAGTAGTCGGACCGTTGGTGGGAACTATGGCTACACCTTC	CASSRTVGGNYGYTF
TRBV14	-	TRBJ1-1	-	TGTGCCAGCAGCCAAGAACTCGGGAGCGAAGCTTTCTTT	CASSQELGSEAFF
TRBV18	-	TRBJ2-3	-	TGTGCCAGCTCAGCGACCTCTAGCACAGATACGCAGTATTTT	CASSATSSTDTQYF
TRBV5-4	-	TRBJ1-1	TRBD1	TGTGCCAGCAGCCAGGGACAGTTGAACACTGAAGCTTTCTTT	CASSQGQLNTEAFF
TRBV5-1	-	TRBJ1-2	-	TGCGCCAGCTCCATTACCGGGCCCACAAATGGCTACACCTTC	CASSITGPTNGYTF
TRBV11-2	-	TRBJ2-7	-	TGTGCCAGCAGCTCTCGTAACGCCTCACCCGAGCAGTACTTC	CASSSRNASPEQYF
TRBV7-9	-	TRBJ1-5	TRBD1	TGTGCCAGCAGCAAGGGGGAGGGGGCAGGTCAGCCCCAGCATTTT	CASSKGEGAGQPQHF
TRBV6-4	-	TRBJ2-1	TRBD2	TGTGCCAGCGCCGGACTAGACAATGAGCAGTTCTTC	CASAGLDNEQFF
TRBV5-6	-	TRBJ1-1	TRBD1	TGTGCCAGCGCATTGATTGGGACAGGTTGGGGAGCTGAAGCTTTCTTT	CASALIGTGWGAEAFF
TRBV6-5	-	TRBJ1-1	-	TGTGCCAGCCGGGACCGAAGTTATGGAGCTTTCTTT	CASRDRSYGAFF
TRBV29-1	-	TRBJ2-1	TRBD2	TGCAGCTCACCCGTGGGCGGGAGTATCGATGAGCAGTTCTTC	CSSPVGGSIDEQFF
TRBV9	-	TRBJ2-1	TRBD2	TGTGCCAGCAGCGGGACGGGCGGGGGACTCTACAATGAGCAGTTCTTC	CASSGTGGGLYNEQFF
TRBV28	-	TRBJ1-5	TRBD1	TGTGCCACCGGGACAGGGTTGAATCAGCCCCAGCATTTT	CATGTGLNQPQHF
TRBV7-2	-	TRBJ2-1	-	TGTGCCAGCGGCAACCGGGACTCTTACAATGAGCAGTTCTTC	CASGNRDSYNEQFF